This T cell receptor (beta chain) came from a study of blood T cell repertoires in COVID-19 (dated by TCRdb to 2019 to 2021). General notes on the study: The collaborator samples originated in the United States, Italy and Spain and spanned the acute and convalescent phases of COVID-19. The prospective study material was composed of cDNA or gDNA derived from T cells, B-cell-depleted T cells, or PBMCs. Deeply sampled blood TCRbeta repertoires from subjects exposed to, actively infected with, or recovered from COVID-19 were included in the dataset. The repertoires were made available in a free public database intended to serve as a resource for research on the immune response to SARS-CoV-2. The samples were drawn from two sources: the first 160 participants of the ongoing ImmuneRACE study, and 950 to 1,500 subjects contributed by 6 global collaborators. A de-identified subject ID, COVID-19 status, age in years and sex were almost always included in the sample metadata. Where HLA class I and class II types were available, the types were taken from metadata supplied by the sample provider, not from assay-based typing.

CDR1 SNHLY and CDR2 FYNNEI were looked up in the germline V gene. The CDR3 measures 13 amino acids from cysteine to phenylalanine. Only CDR3 DNA remains: 39 bases, in frame from the first base. The germline ends are 12 bases apart after V is trimmed by 7 bases and J by 3 bases. Points the paper makes about the study in general: The quantity of clinical and demographic metadata differed by source and by participant and was supplied without curation.

TCRbeta CDR3 regions were amplified from genomic DNA using the immunoSEQ Assay, a bias-controlled multiplex PCR. The study's processing was this. The number of nucleated cells in each sample was estimated by amplification of reference gene primers within the assay. To quantify the absolute abundance of each unique TCRbeta CDR3 rearrangement, sequence reads were collapsed and filtered. For each sample, productive Simpson clonality was calculated as the square root of Simpson's diversity index over productive rearrangements. TCRdb took this table from immuneACCESS and kept in-frame rearrangements with V and J called. Such tables lack part of the clones; where checked against another copy, unresolved V genes explain under half of the gap, and the rest is unexplained. V, J and clone size derive from that table, while D and trimming were established from the DNA sequence. The sample profile shows 150,000 to 200,000 clones; approximately 89% of them were found once. The top ten hold 6.2% of the sample.

In the prospective study, participants were about 18 to 95 years old, resided in around 25 geographic areas of the United States, and were enrolled through a virtual design. Cohort assignment in the prospective study relied on participant-reported clinical history from a screening survey and a study questionnaire. Recovered participants in ImmuneRACE Cohort 3 were defined as having two consecutive negative NP/OP PCR tests, clearance from a healthcare professional, or resolution of symptoms. Each participant in the prospective study had whole blood, serum and a nasopharyngeal or oropharyngeal swab collected by mobile phlebotomists. Prospective study participants could optionally give additional blood draws and questionnaires over a roughly 2-month period. Blood samples from the prospective study were shipped frozen or at room temperature prior to DNA extraction. Worth noting for this clone: Its antigen is currently not known. Per-base quality was not reported, and no clone a single base away is much larger than it.

The specimen was PBMCs or T cells enriched from blood (not recorded which). Recombination joined TRBV2 with TRBJ1-1, with no D gene named confidently. The source is a man between 35 and 55 years old who had recovered from COVID-19. The nucleotides read TGTGCCAGCAAGGCGGCGGAATACACTGAAGCTTTCTTT. Translated, this gives CASKAAEYTEAFF.